This TCR beta chain was documented in a study of cytomegalovirus exposure and HLA in healthy donors. Across the whole study: Among the 300 to 400 donors who were genotyped, roughly 85% fell in the genetic ancestry cluster that is associated with self-reported Caucasian donors. Study-level results: Further analysis, carried out later, found HLA-associated TCR beta chains more clonally expanded than equally common other chains. Earlier analysis found most TCR beta V segments productive about 87% or about 30% of the time.

In the PCR, 60 Vbeta and 13 Jbeta primers were used. Libraries were prepared by immunoSEQ multiplex PCR; TCRdb keeps only in-frame clonotypes and omits some of them. The sample yields about 150,000 clones, over 75% seen once. The V and J ends lost 9 bases and 0 bases respectively, with 18 bases between them. This CDR3 spans 16 amino acids. CDR1 and CDR2 from the germline V gene are MNHNY and SVGAGI (reference sequence). For this clone: Antigen specificity is unknown.

Sequencing was done on a sample of PBMCs. The source of this sequence is a woman aged 25-40 years in good health and CMV-seronegative. The J gene is TRBJ2-4, the V gene TRBV6-6; D is undetermined. The CDR3 region is CASRRRGILAKNIQYF. The CDR3 DNA is TGTGCCAGTAGACGGCGCGGAATACTAGCCAAAAACATTCAGTACTTC.